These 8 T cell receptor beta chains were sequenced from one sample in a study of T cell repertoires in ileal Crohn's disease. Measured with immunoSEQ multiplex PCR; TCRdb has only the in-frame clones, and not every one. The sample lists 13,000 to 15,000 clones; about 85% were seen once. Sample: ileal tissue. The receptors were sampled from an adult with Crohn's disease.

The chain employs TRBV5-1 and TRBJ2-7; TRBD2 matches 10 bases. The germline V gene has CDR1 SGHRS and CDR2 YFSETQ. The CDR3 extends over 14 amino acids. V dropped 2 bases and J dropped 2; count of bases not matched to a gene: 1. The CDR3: CASSFSGGPYEQYF. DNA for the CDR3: TGCGCCAGCAGCTTTAGCGGGGGGCCCTACGAGCAGTACTTC.

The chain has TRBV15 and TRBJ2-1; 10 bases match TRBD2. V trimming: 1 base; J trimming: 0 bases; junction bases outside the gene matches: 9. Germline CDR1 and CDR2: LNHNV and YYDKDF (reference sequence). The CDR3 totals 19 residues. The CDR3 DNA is TGTGCCACCAGCAGAGCGGCACTAGCGGGATTCAGCTCCTACAATGAGCAGTTCTTC. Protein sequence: CATSRAALAGFSSYNEQFF.

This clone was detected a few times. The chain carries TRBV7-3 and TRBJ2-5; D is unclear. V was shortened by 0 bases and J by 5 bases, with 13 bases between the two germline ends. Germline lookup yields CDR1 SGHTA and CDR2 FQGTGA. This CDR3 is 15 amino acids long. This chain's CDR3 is CASSLTPGPRETQYF. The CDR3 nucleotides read TGTGCCAGCAGCTTAACCCCGGGTCCGCGGGAGACCCAGTACTTC.

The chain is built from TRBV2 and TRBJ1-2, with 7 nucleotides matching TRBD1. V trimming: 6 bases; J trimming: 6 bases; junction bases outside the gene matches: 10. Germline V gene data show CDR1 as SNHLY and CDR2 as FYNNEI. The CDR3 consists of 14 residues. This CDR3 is CASSPRRGQNGYTF. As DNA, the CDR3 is TGTGCCAGCAGCCCCAGGAGGGGGCAGAATGGCTACACCTTC.

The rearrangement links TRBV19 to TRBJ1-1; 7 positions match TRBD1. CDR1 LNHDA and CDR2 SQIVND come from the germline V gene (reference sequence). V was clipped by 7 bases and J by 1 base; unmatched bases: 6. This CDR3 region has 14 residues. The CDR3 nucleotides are TGTGCCAGTACTCCGACAGGGTCGAACACTGAAGCTTTCTTT. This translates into CASTPTGSNTEAFF.

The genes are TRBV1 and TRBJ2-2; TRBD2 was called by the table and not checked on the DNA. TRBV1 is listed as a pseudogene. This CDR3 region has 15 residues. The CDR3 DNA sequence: TGCACCAGCAGCCAGCCTAGCGGGAGGGCCGGGGAGCTGTTTTTT. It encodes CTSSQPSGRAGELFF.

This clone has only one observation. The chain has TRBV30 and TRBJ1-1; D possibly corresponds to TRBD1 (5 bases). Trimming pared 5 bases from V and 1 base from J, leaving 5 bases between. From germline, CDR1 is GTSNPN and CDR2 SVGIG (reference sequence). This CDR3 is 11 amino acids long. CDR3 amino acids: CAWQGNTEAFF. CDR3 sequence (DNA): TGTGCCTGGCAGGGGAACACTGAAGCTTTCTTT.

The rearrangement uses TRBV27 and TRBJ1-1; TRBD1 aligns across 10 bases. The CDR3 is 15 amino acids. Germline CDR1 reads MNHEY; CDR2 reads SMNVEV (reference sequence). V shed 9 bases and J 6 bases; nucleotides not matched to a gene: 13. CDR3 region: CASRFETGGEAEAFF. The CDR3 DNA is TGTGCCAGTAGATTCGAGACAGGGGGCGAGGCTGAAGCTTTCTTT.